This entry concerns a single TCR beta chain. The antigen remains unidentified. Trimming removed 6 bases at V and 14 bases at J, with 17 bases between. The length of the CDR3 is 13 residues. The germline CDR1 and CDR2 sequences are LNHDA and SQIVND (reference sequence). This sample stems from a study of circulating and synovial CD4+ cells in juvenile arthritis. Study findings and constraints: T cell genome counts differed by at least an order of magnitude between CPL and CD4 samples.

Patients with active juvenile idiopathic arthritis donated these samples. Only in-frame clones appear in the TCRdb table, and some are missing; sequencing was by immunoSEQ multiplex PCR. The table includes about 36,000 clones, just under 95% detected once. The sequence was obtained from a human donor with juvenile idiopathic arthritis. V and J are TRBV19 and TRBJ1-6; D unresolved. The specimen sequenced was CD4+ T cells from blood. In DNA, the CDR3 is TGTGCCAGTAGGTATGACCCCCAGAGGGCCCTCCACTTT. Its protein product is CASRYDPQRALHF.